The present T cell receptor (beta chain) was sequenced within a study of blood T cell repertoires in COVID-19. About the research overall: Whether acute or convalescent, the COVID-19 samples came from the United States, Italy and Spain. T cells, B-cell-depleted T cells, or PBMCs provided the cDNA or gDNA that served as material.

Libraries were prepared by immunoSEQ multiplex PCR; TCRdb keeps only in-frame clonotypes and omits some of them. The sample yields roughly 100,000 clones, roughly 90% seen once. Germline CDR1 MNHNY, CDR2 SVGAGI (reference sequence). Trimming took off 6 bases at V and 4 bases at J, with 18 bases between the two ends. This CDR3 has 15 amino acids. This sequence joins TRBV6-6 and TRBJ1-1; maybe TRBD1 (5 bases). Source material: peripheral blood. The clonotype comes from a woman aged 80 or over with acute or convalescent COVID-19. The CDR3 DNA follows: TGTGCCAGCAGCCTACGCGGGGGAGAGGGCACTGAAGCTTTCTTT. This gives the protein CASSLRGGEGTEAFF.